This T cell receptor (beta chain) stems from a study of long-term antiretroviral therapy in people with HIV. Germline V gene sequence: CDR1 LGHNA, CDR2 YSLEER. The CDR3 has 17 amino acids. V lost 0 bases to trimming and J lost 7 bases, with 22 bases between them. As for this clone: Antigen specificity is unknown.

The immunoSEQ assay was v3.0, run at survey level. The protocol was immunoSEQ multiplex PCR, while the TCRdb copy is restricted to in-frame clones and leaves out a portion. The sample contains tens of thousands of clones, 80% of which appear only once. General study points: At every time point, clones expanded before ART dominated the repertoire. Blood was collected between the mid-2000s and the late 2010s, possibly under older ART regimens.

This chain joins TRBV4-3 and TRBJ2-7, with a tentative D call TRBD2 (6 bases). The clonotype comes from a middle-aged man with HIV. The sample here was unsorted PBMCs, taken 0.3 years after starting antiretroviral therapy. CDR3 region: CASSQDGDLAVGGEQYF. DNA for the CDR3: TGCGCCAGCAGCCAAGACGGAGACCTGGCGGTTGGGGGGGAGCAGTACTTC.